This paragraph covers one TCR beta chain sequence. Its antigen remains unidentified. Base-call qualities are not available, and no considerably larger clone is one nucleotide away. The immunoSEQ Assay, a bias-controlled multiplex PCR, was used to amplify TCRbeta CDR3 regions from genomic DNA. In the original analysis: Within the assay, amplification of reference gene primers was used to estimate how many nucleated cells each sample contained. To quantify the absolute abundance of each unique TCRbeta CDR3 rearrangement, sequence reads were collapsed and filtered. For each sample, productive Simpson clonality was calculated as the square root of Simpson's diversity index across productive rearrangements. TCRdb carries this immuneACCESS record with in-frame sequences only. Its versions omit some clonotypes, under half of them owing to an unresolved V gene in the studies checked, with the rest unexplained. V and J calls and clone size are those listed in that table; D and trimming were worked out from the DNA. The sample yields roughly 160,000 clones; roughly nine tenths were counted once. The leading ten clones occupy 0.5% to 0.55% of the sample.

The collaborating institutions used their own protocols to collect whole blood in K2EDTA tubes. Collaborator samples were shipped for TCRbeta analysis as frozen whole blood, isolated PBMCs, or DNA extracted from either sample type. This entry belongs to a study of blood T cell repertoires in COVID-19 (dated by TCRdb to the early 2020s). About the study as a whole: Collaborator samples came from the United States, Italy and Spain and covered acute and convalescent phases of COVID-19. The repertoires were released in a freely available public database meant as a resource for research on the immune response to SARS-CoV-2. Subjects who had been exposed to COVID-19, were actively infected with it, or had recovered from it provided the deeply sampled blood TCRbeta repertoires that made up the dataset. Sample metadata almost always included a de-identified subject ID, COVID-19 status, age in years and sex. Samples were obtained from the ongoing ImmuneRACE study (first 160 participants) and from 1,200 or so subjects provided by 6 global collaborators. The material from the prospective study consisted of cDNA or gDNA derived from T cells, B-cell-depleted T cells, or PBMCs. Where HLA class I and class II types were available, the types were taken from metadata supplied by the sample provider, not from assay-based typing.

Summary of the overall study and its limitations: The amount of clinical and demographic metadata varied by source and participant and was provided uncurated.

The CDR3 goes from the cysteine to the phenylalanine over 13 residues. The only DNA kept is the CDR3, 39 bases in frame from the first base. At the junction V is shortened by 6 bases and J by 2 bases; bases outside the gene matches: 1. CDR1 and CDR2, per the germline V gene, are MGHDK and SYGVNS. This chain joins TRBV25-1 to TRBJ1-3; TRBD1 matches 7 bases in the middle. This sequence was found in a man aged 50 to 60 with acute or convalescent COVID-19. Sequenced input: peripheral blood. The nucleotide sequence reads TGTGCCAGCAGAAGGGGGCCTGGAAACACCATATATTTT. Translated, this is CASRRGPGNTIYF.